This entry is about one TCR beta chain. As yet, its antigen is unknown. The CDR3 extends over 13 amino acids. The germline V gene encodes CDR1 SGHVS and CDR2 FQNEAQ. Trimming stripped 4 bases from V and 3 bases from J, with 10 bases between. Method: immunoSEQ multiplex PCR; TCRdb's copy keeps in-frame clones and lacks some. Of tens of thousands of clones detected, roughly 85% appear once; the ten largest clones hold around 15%. Specified time point: pretreatment peripheral blood. Per-patient samples, pretreatment and on-treatment, numbered 1 to 8. This entry comes from a study of PD-L1 blockade in urothelial cancer. Whole-study context: Bladder-origin urothelial cancer in males described about 85% of the roughly 29 patients. Analyses used blood from 3 weeks (second dose) and 6 weeks after treatment start.

Study outcomes and limitations: Durable-benefit patients expanded tumor-associated blood clones more at 3 weeks.

The chain combines TRBV7-8 with TRBJ2-7, with unresolved D. This receptor was obtained from an older woman with urothelial cancer. The sample in question was PBMCs, obtained around atezolizumab (anti-PD-L1) treatment. The CDR3 region is CASSSYPGYEQYF. The CDR3 DNA follows: TGTGCCAGCAGCTCCTACCCTGGCTACGAGCAGTACTTC.